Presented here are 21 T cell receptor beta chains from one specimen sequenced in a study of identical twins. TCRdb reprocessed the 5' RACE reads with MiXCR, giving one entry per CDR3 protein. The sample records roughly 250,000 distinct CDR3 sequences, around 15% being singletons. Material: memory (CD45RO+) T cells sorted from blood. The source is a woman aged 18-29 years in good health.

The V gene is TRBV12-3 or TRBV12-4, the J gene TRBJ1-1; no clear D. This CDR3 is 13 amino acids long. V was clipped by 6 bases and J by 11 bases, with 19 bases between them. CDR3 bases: TGTGCCAGCAGCCCAGGCGACTTTCCGGGGGCTTTCTTT. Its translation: CASSPGDFPGAFF.

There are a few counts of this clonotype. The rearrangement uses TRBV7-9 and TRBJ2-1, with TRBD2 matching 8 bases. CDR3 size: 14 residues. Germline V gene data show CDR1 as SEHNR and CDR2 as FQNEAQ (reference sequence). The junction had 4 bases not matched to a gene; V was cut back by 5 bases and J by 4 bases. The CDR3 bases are TGTGCCAGCAGCCCACTAGCGGAATACAATGAGCAGTTCTTC. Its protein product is CASSPLAEYNEQFF.

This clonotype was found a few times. CDR3 bases: TGTGCCAGCAGTGAAGTGGTCGTGGTAGGGGATCAGCCCCAGCATTTT. The encoded protein is CASSEVVVVGDQPQHF. J is TRBJ1-5 and V is TRBV6-1, with D maybe TRBD1 (5 bases). With 1 base removed from V and 5 bases from J, the gap between germline ends came to 15 bases. The germline CDR1 and CDR2 sequences are MNHNS and SASEGT. This CDR3 comprises 16 residues.

The CDR3 is CASSRSTGNTIYF. The CDR3 DNA reads TGTGCCAGCAGCCGTTCAACTGGAAACACCATATATTTT. The genes are TRBV13 and TRBJ1-3; D is ambiguous. The V end was cut by 5 bases, the J end by 2 bases, with 7 bases between. CDR3 length: 13 amino acids. CDR1 is PRHDT and CDR2 is FYEKMQ in the germline V gene (reference sequence).

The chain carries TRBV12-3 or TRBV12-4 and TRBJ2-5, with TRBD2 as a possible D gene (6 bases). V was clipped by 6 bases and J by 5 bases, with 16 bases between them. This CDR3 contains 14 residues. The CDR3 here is CASSWRLVEETQYF. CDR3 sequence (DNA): TGTGCCAGCAGCTGGAGACTAGTCGAGGAGACCCAGTACTTC.

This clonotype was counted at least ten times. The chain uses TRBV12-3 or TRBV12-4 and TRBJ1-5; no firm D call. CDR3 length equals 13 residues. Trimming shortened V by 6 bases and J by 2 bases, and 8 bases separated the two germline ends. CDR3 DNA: TGTGCCAGCAGGGTCAGCCGCAATCAGCCCCAGCATTTT. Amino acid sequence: CASRVSRNQPQHF.

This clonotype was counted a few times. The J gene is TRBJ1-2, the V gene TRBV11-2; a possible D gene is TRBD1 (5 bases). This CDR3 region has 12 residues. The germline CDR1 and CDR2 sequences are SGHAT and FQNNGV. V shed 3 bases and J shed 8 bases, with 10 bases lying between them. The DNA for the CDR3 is TGTGCCAGCAGCTTCTTGGGGGAAGGCTACACCTTC. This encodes CASSFLGEGYTF.

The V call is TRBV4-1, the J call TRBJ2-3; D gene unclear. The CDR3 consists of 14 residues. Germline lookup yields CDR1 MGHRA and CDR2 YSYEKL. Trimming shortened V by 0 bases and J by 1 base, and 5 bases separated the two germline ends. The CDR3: CASSQDAGTDTQYF. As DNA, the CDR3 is TGCGCCAGCAGCCAAGATGCGGGCACAGATACGCAGTATTTT.

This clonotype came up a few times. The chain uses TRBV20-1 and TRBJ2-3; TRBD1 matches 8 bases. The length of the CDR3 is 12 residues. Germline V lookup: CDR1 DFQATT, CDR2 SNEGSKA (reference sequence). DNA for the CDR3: TGCAACACAGGGGGGCCTTTAGGCACGCAGTATTTT. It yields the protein CNTGGPLGTQYF.

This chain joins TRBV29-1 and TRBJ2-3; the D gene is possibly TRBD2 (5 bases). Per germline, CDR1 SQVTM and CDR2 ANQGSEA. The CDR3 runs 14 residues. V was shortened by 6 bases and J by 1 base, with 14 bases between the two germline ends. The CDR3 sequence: CSVTGSKGTDTQYF. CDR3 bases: TGCAGCGTCACGGGGAGCAAGGGCACAGATACGCAGTATTTT.

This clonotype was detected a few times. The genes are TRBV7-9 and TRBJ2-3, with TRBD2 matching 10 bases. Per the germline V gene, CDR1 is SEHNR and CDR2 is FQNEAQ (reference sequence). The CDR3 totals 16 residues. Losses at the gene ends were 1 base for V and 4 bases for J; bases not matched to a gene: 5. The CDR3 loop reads CASSLGASGSSDTQYF. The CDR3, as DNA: TGTGCCAGCAGCTTAGGTGCTAGCGGGAGTTCAGATACGCAGTATTTT.

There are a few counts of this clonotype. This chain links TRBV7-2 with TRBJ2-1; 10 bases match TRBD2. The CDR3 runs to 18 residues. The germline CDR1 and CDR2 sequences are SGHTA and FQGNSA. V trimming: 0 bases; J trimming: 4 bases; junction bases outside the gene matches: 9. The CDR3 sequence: CASSLARTSGGGYNEQFF. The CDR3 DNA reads TGTGCCAGCAGCTTAGCTAGGACTAGCGGAGGGGGGTACAATGAGCAGTTCTTC.

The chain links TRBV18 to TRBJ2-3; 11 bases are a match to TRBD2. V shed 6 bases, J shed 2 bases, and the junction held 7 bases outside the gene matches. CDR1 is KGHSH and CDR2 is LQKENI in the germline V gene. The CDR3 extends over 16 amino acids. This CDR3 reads CASSLKLAGDTDTQYF. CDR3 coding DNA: TGTGCCAGCTCCCTCAAACTAGCGGGAGACACAGATACGCAGTATTTT. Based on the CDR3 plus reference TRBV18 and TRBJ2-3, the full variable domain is NAGVMQNPRHLVRRRGQEARLRCSPMKGHSHVYWYRQLPEEGLKFMVYLQKENIIDESGMPKERFSAEFPKEGPSILRIQQVVRGDSAAYFCASSLKLAGDTDTQYFGPGTRLTVL.

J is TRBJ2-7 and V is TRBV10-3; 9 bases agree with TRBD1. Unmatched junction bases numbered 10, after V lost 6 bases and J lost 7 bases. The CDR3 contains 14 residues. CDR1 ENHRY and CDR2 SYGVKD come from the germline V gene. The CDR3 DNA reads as TGTGCCATCAGCCTAGACAGGGGGAAGGGAGAGCAGTACTTC. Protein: CAISLDRGKGEQYF.

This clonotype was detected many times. The CDR3 sequence is CASSLMGSQETQYF. CDR3 nucleotides: TGCGCCAGCAGCTTGATGGGGAGCCAAGAGACCCAGTACTTC. The chain recombines TRBV5-1 with TRBJ2-5; possible D gene TRBD2, 5 bases. This CDR3 comprises 14 residues. CDR1 is SGHRS, CDR2 YFSETQ, per germline. The germline V and J ends were trimmed by 1 base and 1 base, with 8 bases remaining between them.

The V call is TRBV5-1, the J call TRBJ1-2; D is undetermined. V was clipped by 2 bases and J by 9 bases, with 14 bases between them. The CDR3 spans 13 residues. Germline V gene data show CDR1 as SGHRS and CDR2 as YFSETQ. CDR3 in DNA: TGCGCCAGCAGCTTCGAGGGTCTGGTTCGCTACACCTTC. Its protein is CASSFEGLVRYTF. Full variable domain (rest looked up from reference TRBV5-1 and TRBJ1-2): KAGVTQTPRYLIKTRGQQVTLSCSPISGHRSVSWYQQTPGQGLQFLFEYFSETQRNKGNFPGRFSGRQFSNSRSEMNVSTLELGDSALYLCASSFEGLVRYTFGSGTRLTVV.

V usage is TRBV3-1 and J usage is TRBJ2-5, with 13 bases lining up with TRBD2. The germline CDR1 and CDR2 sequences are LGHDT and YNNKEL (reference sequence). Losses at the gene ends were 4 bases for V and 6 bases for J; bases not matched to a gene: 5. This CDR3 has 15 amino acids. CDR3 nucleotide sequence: TGTGCCAGCAGCCGCGGGACTAGCGGGATAAAGACCCAGTACTTC. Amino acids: CASSRGTSGIKTQYF.

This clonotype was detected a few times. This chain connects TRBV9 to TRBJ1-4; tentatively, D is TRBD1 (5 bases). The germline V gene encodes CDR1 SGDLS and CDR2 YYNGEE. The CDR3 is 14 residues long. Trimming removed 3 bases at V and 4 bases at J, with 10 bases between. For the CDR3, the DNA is TGTGCCAGCAGCGAGGACCAGGGTAATGAAAAACTGTTTTTT. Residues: CASSEDQGNEKLFF.

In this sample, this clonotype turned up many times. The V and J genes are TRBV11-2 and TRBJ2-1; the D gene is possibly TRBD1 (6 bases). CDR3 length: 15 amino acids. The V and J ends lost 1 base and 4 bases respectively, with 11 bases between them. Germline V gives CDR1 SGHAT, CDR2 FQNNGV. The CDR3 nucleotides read TGTGCCAGCAGCTTAGGTGTTGGACAGTACAATGAGCAGTTCTTC. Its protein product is CASSLGVGQYNEQFF.

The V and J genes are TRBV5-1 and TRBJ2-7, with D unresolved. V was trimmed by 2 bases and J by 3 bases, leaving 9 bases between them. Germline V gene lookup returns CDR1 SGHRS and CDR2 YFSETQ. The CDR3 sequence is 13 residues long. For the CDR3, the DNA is TGCGCCAGCAGCTTTTCGGGTTTCTACGAGCAGTACTTC. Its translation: CASSFSGFYEQYF.

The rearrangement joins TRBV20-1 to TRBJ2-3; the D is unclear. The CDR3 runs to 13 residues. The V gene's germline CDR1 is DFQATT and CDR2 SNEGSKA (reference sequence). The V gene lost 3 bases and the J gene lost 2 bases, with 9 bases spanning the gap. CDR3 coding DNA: TGCAGTGCTAGGCGGCGCACCACAGATACGCAGTATTTT. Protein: CSARRRTTDTQYF.